This TCR beta chain appears in the sequencing data of a study of cytomegalovirus exposure and HLA in healthy donors. Overall study: Early on, a data release was issued that held about 85 million unique TCRs from HLA-typed donors.

This PCR relied on a set of 60 Vbeta primers and 13 Jbeta primers. Using immunoSEQ multiplex PCR, the repertoire was profiled, and TCRdb retains in-frame clones only, with some absent. The sample carries around 90,000 clones, less than 70% recorded once. A word on this clone: Antigen unknown.

The study's findings and limits: Roughly uniform sequencing depth across donors was assumed, possibly incorrectly.

This CDR3 is 15 amino acids long. CDR1 is MGHRA and CDR2 is YSYEKL in the germline V gene. V was clipped by 4 bases and J by 0 bases, with 10 bases between them. The chain combines TRBV4-1 with TRBJ1-5; maybe TRBD1 (6 bases). This sequence originates from a human donor in good health. Sequencing was done on a sample of PBMCs. CDR3 protein: CASSPHRDSNQPQHF. CDR3 DNA sequence: TGCGCCAGCAGCCCCCACAGGGATAGCAATCAGCCCCAGCATTTT.